What follows are 11 T cell receptor beta chains derived from one specimen sequenced in a study of early T cells in non-severe SARS-CoV-2 infection (dated by TCRdb to the early 2020s). Libraries were constructed by 5' RACE. TCRdb shows the sequencer as NextSeq 500. TCRdb reanalyzed the raw reads on its own, using fastp at Q25 for trimming and MiXCR for clone calling, and kept in-frame beta chains. Records with the same CDR3 protein are collapsed into one entry carrying the most frequent genes and DNA. Present in this sample are 51,000 or so distinct CDR3 sequences, around 10% of which were seen just once. The biggest ten clones account for approximately 13% of the sample. Material for sequencing was whole blood. The receptors originated from an adult who was a healthcare worker with PCR-confirmed SARS-CoV-2 infection or an uninfected control (not recorded which).

This clonotype was seen at least ten times. The chain combines TRBV11-2 with TRBJ2-2; D is undetermined. Germline V gives CDR1 SGHAT, CDR2 FQNNGV. Trimming removed 1 base at V and 6 bases at J, with 6 bases between. The CDR3 runs to 13 residues. The CDR3 region has the DNA TGTGCCAGCAGCTTAGGTAGTTCCGGGGAGCTGTTTTTT. It encodes CASSLGSSGELFF.

This clonotype came up many times. The chain is built from TRBV3-1 and TRBJ1-4; no definite D call. The germline V gene encodes CDR1 LGHDT and CDR2 YNNKEL (reference sequence). Trimming left V 2 bases short and J 9 bases short, with 19 bases between. The CDR3 has 16 amino acids. CDR3 loop: CASSQRASSLRKKLFF. The DNA for the CDR3 is TGTGCCAGCAGCCAAAGGGCTTCGAGCCTTAGGAAAAAACTGTTTTTT.

Many counts were recorded for this clonotype. The CDR3 nucleotides read TGTGCCAGCAGTTTAAGCGGGGGGGCAGGAGGCTATGGCTACACCTTC. Protein product: CASSLSGGAGGYGYTF. The genes are TRBV12-3 or TRBV12-4 and TRBJ1-2, with a tentative D call TRBD1 (6 bases). The CDR3 extends over 16 amino acids. V was trimmed by 2 bases and J by 4 bases, leaving 17 bases between them.

The CDR3 here is CASSYSAILQGNEQFF. In DNA form, the CDR3 reads TGCGCCAGCAGCTACTCTGCTATCCTCCAGGGCAATGAGCAGTTCTTC. The rearrangement uses TRBV5-1 and TRBJ2-1, with D perhaps TRBD1 (5 bases). The CDR3 spans 16 residues. V lost 3 bases and J 6 bases, leaving 19 bases between the germline ends. Germline values: CDR1 SGHRS, CDR2 YFSETQ.

This clonotype was seen many times. The gene calls are TRBV18 and TRBJ1-2; 7 bases fit TRBD1. The CDR3 totals 18 residues. Germline loops: CDR1 KGHSH, CDR2 LQKENI. The trim removed 2 bases at V and 8 bases at J, leaving 20 bases unmatched. CDR3 protein: CASSPKAIEGALGKGYTF. CDR3 DNA sequence: TGTGCCAGCTCACCAAAGGCGATAGAGGGGGCCCTAGGGAAGGGCTACACCTTC.

A few counts support this clonotype. The chain carries TRBV4-1 and TRBJ1-2; 7 bases fit TRBD1. This CDR3 is 15 amino acids long. Germline CDR1 and CDR2: MGHRA and YSYEKL. Trimming removed 4 bases from V and 4 bases from J; junction bases left unmatched: 9. The CDR3 DNA follows: TGCGCCAGCAGCCGTTCCGGGACAGAAATCTATGGCTACACCTTC. It codes for CASSRSGTEIYGYTF.

This clonotype was observed many times. V gene TRBV9 combines with J gene TRBJ2-2, with D perhaps given as TRBD1 or TRBD2 (5 bases each). The V gene's germline CDR1 is SGDLS and CDR2 YYNGEE. This CDR3 is 15 amino acids long. V was clipped by 1 base and J by 3 bases, with 10 bases between them. CDR3 sequence: CASSVQGEYTGELFF. The DNA of the CDR3 is TGTGCCAGCAGCGTACAAGGGGAGTACACCGGGGAGCTGTTTTTT.

This chain links TRBV11-2 with TRBJ2-7; 10 bases line up with TRBD1. Germline assignment: CDR1 SGHAT and CDR2 FQNNGV. The CDR3 is 13 amino acids. The junction had 4 bases not matched to a gene; V was cut back by 9 bases and J by 2 bases. CDR3 nucleotide sequence: TGTGCCAGTGGGACAGGGGCCGCCTACGAGCAGTACTTC. Its protein is CASGTGAAYEQYF.

This clonotype was seen repeatedly, ten times or more. The chain carries TRBV2 and TRBJ2-1; 9 positions agree with TRBD1. The CDR3 loop spans 14 amino acids. After removal of 8 bases from V and 9 bases from J, the junction contained 11 bases not matched to a gene. Germline CDR1 and CDR2: SNHLY and FYNNEI. The DNA for the CDR3 is TGTGCCAGCGACCGGACAGGGGTCTTTGGTGAGCAGTTCTTC. As protein: CASDRTGVFGEQFF. Full variable domain (remainder filled in from reference TRBV2 and TRBJ2-1): EPEVTQTPSHQVTQMGQEVILRCVPISNHLYFYWYRQILGQKVEFLVSFYNNEISEKSEIFDDQFSVERPDGSNFTLKIRSTKLEDSAMYFCASDRTGVFGEQFFGPGTRLTVL.

This clonotype was counted ten times or more. DNA for the CDR3: TGTGCCAGCAGCATGACAGTGAACACTGAAGCTTTCTTT. It is translated as CASSMTVNTEAFF. The V call is TRBV7-9, the J call TRBJ1-1, with D tentatively TRBD1 (5 bases). From germline, CDR1 is SEHNR and CDR2 FQNEAQ (reference sequence). Trimming took off 5 bases at V and 0 bases at J, with 7 bases between the two ends. There are 13 residues in the CDR3.

This clonotype was seen only a few times. The chain recombines TRBV30 with TRBJ1-2; 8 bases are a match to TRBD1. Germline V gene lookup returns CDR1 GTSNPN and CDR2 SVGIG (reference sequence). CDR3 size: 13 residues. The ends lost 2 bases at V and 4 bases at J; junction bases unmatched: 3. The CDR3 is CAWSRDRPYGYTF. The CDR3 DNA sequence: TGTGCCTGGAGTAGGGACAGGCCCTATGGCTACACCTTC. The whole variable domain, remainder taken from reference TRBV30 and TRBJ1-2, is SQTIHQWPATLVQPVGSPLSLECTVEGTSNPNLYWYRQAAGRGLQLLFYSVGIGQISSEVPQNLSASRPQDRQFILSSKKLLLSDSGFYLCAWSRDRPYGYTFGSGTRLTVV.